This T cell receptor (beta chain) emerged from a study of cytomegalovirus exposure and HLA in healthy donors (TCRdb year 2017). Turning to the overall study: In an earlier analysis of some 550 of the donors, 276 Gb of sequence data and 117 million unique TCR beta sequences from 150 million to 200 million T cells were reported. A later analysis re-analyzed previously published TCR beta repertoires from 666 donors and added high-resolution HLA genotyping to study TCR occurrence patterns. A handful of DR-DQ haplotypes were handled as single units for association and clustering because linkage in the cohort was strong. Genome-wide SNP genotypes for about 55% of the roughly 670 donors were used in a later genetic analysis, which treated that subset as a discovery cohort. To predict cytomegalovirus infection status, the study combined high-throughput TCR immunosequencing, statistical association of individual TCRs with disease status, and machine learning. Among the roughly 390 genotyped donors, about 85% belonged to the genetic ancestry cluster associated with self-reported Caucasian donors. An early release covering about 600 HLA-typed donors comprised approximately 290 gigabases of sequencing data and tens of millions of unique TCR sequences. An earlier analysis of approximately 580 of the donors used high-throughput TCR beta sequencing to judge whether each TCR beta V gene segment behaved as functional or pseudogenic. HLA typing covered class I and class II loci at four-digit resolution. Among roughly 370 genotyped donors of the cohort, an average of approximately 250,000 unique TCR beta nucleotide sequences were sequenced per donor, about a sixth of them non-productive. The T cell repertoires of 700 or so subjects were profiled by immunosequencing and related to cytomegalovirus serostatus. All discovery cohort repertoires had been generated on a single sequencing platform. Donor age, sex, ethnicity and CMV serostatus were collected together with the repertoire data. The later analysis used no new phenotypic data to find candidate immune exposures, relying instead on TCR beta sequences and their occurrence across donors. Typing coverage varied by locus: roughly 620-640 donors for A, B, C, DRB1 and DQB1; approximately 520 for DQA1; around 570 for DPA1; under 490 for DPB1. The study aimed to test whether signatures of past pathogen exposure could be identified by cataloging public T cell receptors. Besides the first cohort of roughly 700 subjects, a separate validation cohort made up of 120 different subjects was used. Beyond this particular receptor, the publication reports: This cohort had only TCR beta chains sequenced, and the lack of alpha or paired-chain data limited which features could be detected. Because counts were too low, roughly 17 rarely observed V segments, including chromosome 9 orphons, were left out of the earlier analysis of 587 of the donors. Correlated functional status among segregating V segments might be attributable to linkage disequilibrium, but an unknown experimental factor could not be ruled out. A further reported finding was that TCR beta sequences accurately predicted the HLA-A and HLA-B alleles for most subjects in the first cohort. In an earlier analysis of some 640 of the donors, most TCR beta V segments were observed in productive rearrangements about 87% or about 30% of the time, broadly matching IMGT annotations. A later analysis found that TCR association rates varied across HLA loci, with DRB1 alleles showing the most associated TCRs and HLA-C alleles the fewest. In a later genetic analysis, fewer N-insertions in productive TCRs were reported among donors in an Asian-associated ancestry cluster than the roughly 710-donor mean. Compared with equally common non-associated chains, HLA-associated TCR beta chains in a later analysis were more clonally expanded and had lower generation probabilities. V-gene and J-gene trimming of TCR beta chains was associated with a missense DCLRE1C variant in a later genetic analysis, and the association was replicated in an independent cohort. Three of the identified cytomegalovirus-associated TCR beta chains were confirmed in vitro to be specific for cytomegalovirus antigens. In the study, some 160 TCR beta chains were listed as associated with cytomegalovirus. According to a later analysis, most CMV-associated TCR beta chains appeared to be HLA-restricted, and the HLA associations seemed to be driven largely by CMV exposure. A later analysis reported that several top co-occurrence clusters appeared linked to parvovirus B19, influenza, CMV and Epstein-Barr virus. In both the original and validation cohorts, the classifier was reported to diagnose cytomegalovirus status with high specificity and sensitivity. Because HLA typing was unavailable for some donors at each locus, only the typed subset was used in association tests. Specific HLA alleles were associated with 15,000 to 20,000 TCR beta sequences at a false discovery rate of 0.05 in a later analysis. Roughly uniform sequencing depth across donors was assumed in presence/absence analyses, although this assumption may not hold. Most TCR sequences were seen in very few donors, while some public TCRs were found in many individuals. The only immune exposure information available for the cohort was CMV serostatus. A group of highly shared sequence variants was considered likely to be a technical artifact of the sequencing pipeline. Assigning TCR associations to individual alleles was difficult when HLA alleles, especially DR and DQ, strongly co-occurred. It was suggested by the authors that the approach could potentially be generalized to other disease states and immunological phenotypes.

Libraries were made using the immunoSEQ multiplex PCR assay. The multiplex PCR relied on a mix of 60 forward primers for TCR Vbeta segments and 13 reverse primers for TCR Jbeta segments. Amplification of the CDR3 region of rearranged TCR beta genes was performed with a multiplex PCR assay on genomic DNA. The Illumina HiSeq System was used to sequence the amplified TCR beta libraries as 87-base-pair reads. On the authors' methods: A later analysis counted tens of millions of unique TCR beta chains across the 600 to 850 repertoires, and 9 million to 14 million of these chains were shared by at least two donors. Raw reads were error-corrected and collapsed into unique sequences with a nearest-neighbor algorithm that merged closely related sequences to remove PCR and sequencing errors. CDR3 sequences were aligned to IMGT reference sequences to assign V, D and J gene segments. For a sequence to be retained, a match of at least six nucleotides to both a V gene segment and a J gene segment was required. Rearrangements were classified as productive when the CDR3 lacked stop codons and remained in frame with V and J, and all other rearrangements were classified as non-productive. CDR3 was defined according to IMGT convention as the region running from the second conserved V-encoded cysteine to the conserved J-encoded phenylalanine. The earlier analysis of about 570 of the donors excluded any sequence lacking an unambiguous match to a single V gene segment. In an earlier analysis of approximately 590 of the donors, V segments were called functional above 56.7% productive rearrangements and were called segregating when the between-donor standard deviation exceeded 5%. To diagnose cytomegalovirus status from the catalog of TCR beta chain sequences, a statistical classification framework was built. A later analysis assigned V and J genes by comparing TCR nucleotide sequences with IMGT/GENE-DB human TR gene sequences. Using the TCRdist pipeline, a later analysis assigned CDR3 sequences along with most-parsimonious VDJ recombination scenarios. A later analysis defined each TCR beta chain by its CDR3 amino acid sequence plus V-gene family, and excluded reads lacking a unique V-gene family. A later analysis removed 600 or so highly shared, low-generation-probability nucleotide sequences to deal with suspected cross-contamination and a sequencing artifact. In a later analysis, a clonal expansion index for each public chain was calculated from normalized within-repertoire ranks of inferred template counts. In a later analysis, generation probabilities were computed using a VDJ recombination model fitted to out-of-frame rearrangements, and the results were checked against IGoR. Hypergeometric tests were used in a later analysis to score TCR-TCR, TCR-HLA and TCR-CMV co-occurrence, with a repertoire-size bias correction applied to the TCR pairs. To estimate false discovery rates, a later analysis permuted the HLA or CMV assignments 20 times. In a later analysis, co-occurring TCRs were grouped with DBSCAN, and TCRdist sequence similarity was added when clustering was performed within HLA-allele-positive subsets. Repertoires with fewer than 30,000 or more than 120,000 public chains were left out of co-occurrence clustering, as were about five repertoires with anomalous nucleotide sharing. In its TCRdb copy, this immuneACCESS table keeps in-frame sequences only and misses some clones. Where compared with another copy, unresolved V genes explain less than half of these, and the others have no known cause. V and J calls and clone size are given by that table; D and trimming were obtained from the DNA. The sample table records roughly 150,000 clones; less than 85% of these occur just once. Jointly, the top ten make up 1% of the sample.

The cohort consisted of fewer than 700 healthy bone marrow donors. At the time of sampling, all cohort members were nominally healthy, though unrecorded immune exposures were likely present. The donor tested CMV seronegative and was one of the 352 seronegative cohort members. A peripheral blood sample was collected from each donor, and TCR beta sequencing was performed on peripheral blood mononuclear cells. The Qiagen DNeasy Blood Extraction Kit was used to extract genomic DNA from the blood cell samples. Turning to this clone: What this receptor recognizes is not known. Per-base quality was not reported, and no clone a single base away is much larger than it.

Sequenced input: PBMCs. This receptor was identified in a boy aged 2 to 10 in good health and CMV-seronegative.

The CDR3 here reads CSASQSTSGTF. The DNA sequence is TGCAGTGCTTCCCAGTCGACTAGCGGCACCTTC. In this chain, TRBV20-1 is recombined with TRBJ1-2, with no D gene named confidently. Cut back by 5 bases and 13 bases, the V and J ends lie 17 bases apart. CDR1 and CDR2 (DFQATT, SNEGSKA) derive from the germline V gene (reference sequence). The CDR3 measures 11 amino acids from cysteine to phenylalanine. Of the read, only the CDR3 DNA is kept; its 33 bases are in frame from base 1.